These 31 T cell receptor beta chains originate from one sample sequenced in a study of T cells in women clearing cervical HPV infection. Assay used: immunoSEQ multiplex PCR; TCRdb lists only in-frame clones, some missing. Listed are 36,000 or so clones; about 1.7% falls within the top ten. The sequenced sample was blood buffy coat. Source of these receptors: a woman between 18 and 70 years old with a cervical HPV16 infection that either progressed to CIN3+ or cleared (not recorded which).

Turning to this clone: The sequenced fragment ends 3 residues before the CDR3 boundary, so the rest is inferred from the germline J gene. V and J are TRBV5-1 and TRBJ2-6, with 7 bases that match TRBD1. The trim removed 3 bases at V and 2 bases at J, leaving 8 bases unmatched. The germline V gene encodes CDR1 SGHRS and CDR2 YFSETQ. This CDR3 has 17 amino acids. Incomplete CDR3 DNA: TGCGCCAGCAGCTCGGGACAGCCTCTCCCTGGGGCCAACGTC. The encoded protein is CASSSGQPLPGANV. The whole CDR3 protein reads CASSSGQPLPGANVLTF. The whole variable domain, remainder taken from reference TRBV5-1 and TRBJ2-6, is KAGVTQTPRYLIKTRGQQVTLSCSPISGHRSVSWYQQTPGQGLQFLFEYFSETQRNKGNFPGRFSGRQFSNSRSEMNVSTLELGDSALYLCASSSGQPLPGANVLTFGAGSRLTVL.

CDR3 DNA (partial): TGTGCCAGCAGTTGGGACAGGGGATATGGC. Protein sequence: CASSWDRGYG. The whole CDR3 sequence reads CASSWDRGYGYTF. The chain joins TRBV7-2 to TRBJ1-2; TRBD1 aligns across 10 bases. The CDR3 end lies 3 residues beyond the end of the read and is filled in from the germline J gene. The CDR3 contains 13 residues. V gave up 6 bases and J gave up 5 bases; unmatched junction bases: 3. In germline, CDR1 is SGHTA, CDR2 FQGNSA.

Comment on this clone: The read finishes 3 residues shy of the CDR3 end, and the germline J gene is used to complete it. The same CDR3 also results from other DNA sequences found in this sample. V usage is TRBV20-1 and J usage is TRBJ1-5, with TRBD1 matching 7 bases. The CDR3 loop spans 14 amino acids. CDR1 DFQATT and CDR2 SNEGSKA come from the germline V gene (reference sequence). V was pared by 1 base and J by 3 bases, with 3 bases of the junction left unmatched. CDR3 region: CSARGDRDNQPQHF. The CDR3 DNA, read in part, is TGCAGTGCTAGAGGTGACAGGGACAATCAGCCC.

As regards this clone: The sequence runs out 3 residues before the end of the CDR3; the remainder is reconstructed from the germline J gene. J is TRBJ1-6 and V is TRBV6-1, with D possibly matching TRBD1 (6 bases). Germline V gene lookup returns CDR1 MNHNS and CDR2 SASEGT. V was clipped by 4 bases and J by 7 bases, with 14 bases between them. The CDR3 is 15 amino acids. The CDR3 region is CASSARDTLNSPLHF. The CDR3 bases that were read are TGTGCCAGCAGTGCCCGGGACACTCTCAATTCACCC.

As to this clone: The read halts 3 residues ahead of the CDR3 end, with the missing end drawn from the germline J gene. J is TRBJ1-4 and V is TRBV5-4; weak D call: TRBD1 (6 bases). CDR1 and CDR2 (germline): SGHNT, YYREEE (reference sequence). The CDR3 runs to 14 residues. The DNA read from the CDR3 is TGTGCCAGCAGCTATCAACTCCTACAGGGTCCA. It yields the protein CASSYQLLQGP. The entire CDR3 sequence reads CASSYQLLQGPLFF.

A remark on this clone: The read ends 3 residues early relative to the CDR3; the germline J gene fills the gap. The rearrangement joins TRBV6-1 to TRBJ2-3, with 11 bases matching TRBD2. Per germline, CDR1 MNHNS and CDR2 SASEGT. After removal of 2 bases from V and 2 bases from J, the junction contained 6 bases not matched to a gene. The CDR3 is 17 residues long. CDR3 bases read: TGTGCCAGCAGTGAAACTAGCGGGGGACTACACACAGATACG. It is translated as CASSETSGGLHTDT. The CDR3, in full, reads CASSETSGGLHTDTQYF.

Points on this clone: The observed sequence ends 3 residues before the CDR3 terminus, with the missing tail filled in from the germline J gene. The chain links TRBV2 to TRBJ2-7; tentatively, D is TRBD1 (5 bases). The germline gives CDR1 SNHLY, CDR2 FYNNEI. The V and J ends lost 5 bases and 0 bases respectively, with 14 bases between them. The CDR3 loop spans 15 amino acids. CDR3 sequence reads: CASSRTGSLSYEQYF. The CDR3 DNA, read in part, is TGTGCCAGCAGTAGAACAGGTTCCCTCTCCTACGAG.

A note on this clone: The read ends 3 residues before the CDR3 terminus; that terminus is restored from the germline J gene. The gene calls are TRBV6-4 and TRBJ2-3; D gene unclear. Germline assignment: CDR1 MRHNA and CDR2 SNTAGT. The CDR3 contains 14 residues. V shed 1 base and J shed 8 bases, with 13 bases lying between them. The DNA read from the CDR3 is TGTGCCAGCAGTGACTACCACAATGGCGGTACG. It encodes CASSDYHNGGT. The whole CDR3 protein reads CASSDYHNGGTQYF.

The sequenced part of the CDR3 DNA is TGCGCCAGCAGCTCTGGGGGGTCGGGGAATGGC. It encodes CASSSGGSGNG. The whole CDR3 sequence reads CASSSGGSGNGYTF. This chain connects TRBV5-1 to TRBJ1-2, with D possibly TRBD1 on 5 matching bases. The CDR3 end lies 3 residues beyond the end of the read and is filled in from the germline J gene. The CDR3 is 14 residues long. V lost 3 bases and J lost 6, with 15 bases in between. Germline V gene data show CDR1 as SGHRS and CDR2 as YFSETQ.

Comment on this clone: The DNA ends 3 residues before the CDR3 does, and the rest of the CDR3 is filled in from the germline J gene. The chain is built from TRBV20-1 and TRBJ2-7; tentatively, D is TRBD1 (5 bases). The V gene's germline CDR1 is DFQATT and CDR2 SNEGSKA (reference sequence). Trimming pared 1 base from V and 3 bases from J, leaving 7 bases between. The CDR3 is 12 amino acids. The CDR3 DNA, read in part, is TGCAGTGCTAGAGGCCAGGGCTACGAG. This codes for CSARGQGYE. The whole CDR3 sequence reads CSARGQGYEQYF.

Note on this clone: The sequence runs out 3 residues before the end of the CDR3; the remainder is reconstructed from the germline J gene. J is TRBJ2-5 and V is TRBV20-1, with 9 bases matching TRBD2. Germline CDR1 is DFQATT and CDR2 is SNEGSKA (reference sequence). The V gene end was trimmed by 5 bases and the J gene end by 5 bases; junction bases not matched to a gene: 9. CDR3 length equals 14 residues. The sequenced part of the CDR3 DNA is TGCAGTGCTTGTAGCGGGGGTGAGCTCGAGACC. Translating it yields CSACSGGELET. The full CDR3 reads CSACSGGELETQYF.

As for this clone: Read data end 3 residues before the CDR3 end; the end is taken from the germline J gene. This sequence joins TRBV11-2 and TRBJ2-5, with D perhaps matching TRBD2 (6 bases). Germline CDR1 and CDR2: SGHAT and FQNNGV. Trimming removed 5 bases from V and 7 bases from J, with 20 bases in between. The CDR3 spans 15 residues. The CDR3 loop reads CASSIGTSSMGTQYF. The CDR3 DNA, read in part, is TGTGCCAGCAGCATCGGGACTTCATCTATGGGGACC. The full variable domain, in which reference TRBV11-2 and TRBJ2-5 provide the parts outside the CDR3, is EAGVAQSPRYKIIEKRQSVAFWCNPISGHATLYWYQQILGQGPKLLIQFQNNGVVDDSQLPKDRFSAERLKGVDSTLKIQPAKLEDSAVYLCASSIGTSSMGTQYFGPGTRLLVL.

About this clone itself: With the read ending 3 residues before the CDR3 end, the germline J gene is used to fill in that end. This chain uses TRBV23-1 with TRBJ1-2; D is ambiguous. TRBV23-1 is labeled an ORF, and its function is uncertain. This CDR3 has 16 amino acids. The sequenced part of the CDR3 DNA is TGCGCCAGCAGTCCACCCCCGTTCGCCACGTACAATGAA. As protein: CASSPPPFATYNE. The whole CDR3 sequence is CASSPPPFATYNEYTF.

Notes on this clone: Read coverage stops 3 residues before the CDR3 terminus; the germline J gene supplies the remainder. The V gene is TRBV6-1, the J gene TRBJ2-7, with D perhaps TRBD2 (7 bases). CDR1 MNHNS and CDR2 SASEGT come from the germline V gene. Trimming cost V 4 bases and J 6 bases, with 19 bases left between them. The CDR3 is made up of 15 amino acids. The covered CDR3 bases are TGTGCCAGCAGTGGGGTAGGGGGGGGCCTCCCCGAG. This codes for CASSGVGGGLPE. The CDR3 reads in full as CASSGVGGGLPEQYF.

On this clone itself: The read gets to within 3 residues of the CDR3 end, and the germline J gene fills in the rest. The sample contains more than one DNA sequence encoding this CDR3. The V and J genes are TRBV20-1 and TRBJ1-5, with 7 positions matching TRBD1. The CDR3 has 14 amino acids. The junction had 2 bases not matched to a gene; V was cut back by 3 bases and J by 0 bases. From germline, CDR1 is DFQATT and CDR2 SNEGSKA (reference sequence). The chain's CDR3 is CSARTGISNQPQHF. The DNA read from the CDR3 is TGCAGTGCTAGGACAGGGATTAGCAATCAGCCC.

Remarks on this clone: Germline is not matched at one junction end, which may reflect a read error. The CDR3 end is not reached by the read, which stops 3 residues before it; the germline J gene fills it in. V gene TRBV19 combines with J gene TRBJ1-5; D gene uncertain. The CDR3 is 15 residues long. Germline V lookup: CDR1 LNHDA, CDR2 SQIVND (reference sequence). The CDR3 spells CANSISAGSNQPQHF. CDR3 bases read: TGTGCCAATAGTATTTCCGCAGGAAGCAATCAGCCC.

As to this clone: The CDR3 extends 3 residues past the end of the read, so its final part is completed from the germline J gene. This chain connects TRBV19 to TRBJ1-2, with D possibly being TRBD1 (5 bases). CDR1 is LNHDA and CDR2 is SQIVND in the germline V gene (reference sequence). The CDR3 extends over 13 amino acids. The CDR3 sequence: CASSITGVYDYTF. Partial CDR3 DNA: TGTGCCAGTAGTATCACGGGGGTCTACGAC.

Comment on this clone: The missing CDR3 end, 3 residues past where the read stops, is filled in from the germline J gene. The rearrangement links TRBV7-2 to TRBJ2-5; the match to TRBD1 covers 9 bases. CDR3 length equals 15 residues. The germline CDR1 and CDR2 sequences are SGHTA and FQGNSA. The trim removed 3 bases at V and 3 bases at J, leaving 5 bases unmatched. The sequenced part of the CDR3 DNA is TGTGCCAGCAGCTTGGGGACAGGGAGGAAAGAGACC. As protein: CASSLGTGRKET. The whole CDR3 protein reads CASSLGTGRKETQYF.

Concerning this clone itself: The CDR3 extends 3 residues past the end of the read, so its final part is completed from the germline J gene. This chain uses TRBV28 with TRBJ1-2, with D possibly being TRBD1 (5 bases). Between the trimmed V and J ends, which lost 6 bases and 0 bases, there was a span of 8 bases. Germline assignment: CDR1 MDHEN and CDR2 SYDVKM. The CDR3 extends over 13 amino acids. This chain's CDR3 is CASRPGANYGYTF. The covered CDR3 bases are TGTGCCAGCAGGCCGGGGGCTAACTATGGC.

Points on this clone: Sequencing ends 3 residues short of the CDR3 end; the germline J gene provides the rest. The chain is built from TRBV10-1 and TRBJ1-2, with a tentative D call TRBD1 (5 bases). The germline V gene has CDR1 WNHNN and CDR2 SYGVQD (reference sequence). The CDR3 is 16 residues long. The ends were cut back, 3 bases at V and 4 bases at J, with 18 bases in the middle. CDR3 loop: CASSDSPWGGGYGYTF. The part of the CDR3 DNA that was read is TGCGCCAGCAGTGACTCCCCGTGGGGCGGTGGCTATGGC.

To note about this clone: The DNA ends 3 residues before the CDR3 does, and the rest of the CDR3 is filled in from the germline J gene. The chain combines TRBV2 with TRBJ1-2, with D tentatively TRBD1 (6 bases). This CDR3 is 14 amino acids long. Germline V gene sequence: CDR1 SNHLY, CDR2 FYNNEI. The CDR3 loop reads CASRVQGSADTYTF. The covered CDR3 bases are TGTGCCAGCAGGGTACAGGGTTCGGCAGATACC. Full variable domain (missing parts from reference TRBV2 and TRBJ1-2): EPEVTQTPSHQVTQMGQEVILRCVPISNHLYFYWYRQILGQKVEFLVSFYNNEISEKSEIFDDQFSVERPDGSNFTLKIRSTKLEDSAMYFCASRVQGSADTYTFGSGTRLTVV.

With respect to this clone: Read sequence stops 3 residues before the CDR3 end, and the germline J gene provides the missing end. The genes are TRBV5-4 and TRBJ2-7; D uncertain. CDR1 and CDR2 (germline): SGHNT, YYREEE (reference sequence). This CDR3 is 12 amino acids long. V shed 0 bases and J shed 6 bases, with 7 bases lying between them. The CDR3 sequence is CASSLETGEQYF. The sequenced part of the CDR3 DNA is TGTGCCAGCAGCTTGGAAACTGGCGAG.

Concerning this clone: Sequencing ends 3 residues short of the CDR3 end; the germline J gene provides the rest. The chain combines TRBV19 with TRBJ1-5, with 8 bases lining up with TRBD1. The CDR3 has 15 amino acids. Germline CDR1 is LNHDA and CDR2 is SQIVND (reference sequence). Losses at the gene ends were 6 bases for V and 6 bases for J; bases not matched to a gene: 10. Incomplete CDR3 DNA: TGTGCCAGTAGCCCTAGGCAGGGGGCCGTTCAGCCC. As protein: CASSPRQGAVQP. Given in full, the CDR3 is CASSPRQGAVQPQHF.

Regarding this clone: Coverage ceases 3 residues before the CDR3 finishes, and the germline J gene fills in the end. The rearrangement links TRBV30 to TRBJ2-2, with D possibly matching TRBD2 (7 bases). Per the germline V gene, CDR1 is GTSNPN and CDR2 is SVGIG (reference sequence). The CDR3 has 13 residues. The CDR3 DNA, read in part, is TGTGCCTGGAGTGCCGGGGGGCGGGAAAAG. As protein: CAWSAGGREK. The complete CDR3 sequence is CAWSAGGREKLFF.

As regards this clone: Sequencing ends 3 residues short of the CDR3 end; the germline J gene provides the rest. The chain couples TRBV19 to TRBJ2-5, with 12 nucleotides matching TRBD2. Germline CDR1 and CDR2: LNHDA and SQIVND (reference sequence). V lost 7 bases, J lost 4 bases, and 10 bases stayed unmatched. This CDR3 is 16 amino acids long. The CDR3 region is CASTKTSGGTRETQYF. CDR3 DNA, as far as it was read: TGTGCCAGTACCAAGACTAGCGGGGGTACGCGAGAGACC.

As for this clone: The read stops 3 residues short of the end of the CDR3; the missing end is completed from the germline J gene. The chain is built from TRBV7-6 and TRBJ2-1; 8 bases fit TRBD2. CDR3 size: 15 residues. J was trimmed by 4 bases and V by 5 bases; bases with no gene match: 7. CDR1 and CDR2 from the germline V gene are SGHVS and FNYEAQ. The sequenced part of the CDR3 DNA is TGTGCCAGCAGCCGACTAGCGTCAGATTACAATGAG. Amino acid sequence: CASSRLASDYNE. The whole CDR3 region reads CASSRLASDYNEQFF. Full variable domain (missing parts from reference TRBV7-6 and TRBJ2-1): GAGVSQSPRYKVTKRGQDVALRCDPISGHVSLYWYRQALGQGPEFLTYFNYEAQQDKSGLPNDRFSAERPEGSISTLTIQRTEQRDSAMYRCASSRLASDYNEQFFGPGTRLTVL.

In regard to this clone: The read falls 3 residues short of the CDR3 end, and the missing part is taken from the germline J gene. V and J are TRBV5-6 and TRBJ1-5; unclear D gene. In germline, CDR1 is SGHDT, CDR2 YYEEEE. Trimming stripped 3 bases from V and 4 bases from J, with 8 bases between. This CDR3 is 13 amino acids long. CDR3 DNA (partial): TGTGCCAGCAGCTGGGCCCAAAATCAGCCC. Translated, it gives CASSWAQNQP. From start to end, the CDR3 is CASSWAQNQPQHF.

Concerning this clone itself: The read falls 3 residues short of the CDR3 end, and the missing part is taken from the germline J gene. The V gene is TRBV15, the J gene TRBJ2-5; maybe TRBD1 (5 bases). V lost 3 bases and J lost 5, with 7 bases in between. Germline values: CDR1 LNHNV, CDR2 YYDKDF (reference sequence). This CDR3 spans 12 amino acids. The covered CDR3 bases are TGTGCCACCAGCAGCCCAGGGGAGACC. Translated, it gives CATSSPGET. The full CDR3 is CATSSPGETQYF.

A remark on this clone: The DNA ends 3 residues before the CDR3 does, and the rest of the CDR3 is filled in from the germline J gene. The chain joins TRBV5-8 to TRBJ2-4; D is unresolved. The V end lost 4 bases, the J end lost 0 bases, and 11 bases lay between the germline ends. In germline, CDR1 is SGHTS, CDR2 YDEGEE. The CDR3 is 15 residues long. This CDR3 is CASSRDKLAKNIQYF. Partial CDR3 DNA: TGTGCCAGCAGCCGTGACAAGCTAGCCAAAAACATT.

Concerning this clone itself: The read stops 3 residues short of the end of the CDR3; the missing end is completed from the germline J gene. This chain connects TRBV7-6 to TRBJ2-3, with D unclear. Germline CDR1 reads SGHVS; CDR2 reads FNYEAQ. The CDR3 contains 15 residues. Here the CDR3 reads CASSLGANSNQPQYF. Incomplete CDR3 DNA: TGTGCCAGCAGCTTAGGTGCCAATAGCAATCAGCCG. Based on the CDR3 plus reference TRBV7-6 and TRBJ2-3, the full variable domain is GAGVSQSPRYKVTKRGQDVALRCDPISGHVSLYWYRQALGQGPEFLTYFNYEAQQDKSGLPNDRFSAERPEGSISTLTIQRTEQRDSAMYRCASSLGANSNQPQYFGPGTRLTVL.

The CDR3 protein is CASSRTGTGKEKLFF. The DNA read from the CDR3 is TGTGCCAGCAGCCGAACCGGGACAGGAAAAGAAAAG. The rearrangement joins TRBV7-3 to TRBJ2-2; TRBD1 aligns across 8 bases. The read terminates 3 residues before the CDR3 end, so the remaining end is supplied by the germline J gene. Germline values: CDR1 SGHTA, CDR2 FQGTGA. CDR3 size: 15 residues.